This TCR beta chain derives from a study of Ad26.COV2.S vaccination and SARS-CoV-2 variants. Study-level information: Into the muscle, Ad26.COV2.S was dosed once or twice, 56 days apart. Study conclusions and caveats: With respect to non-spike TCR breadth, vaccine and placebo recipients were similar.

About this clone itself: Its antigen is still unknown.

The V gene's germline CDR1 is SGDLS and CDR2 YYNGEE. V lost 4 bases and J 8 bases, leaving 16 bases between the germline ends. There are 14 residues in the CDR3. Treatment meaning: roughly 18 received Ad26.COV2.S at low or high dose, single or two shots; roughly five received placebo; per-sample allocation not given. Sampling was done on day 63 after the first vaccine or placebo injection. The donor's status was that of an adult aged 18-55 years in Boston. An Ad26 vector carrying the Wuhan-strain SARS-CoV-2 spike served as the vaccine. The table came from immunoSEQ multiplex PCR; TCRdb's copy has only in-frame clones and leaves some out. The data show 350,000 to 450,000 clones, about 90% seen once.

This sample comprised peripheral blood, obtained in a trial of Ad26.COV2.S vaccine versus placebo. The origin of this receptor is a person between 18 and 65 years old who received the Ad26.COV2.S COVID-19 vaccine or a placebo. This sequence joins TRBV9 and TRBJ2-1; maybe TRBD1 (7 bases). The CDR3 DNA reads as TGTGCCAGCAGCCCAGGGGGGACGACGGATGAGCAGTTCTTC. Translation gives CASSPGGTTDEQFF.